The subject of this entry is one T cell receptor beta chain. The sample holds one count of this clone. There is no known antigen for this receptor. Per-base quality was not reported, and no clone a single base away is much larger than it. V sheds 1 base and J sheds 6 bases, leaving 9 bases between their ends. Based on the germline V gene, the CDR1 and CDR2 sequences are SNHLY and FYNNEI. The CDR3 spans 13 residues, from the cysteine through the phenylalanine. CDR3 DNA is the only sequence kept; it has 39 bases, read in frame from the first base. The time point label, as the study defines it: about 28 days (+/-7) after the second vaccine dose. AZD1222 recipients given second doses at about 4 weeks or at about 12 weeks were pooled, since spike-specific TCR depth and breadth were not found to differ between the two schedules. Samples from vaccinated people were obtained from the UK trials COV001 and COV002, which included a single-blind randomized controlled phase 2/3 trial of AZD1222 (ChAdOx1 nCoV-19) in healthy adults. For TCRbeta chain sequencing, PBMC samples from trial participants were taken at day 0 and at day 28 after the second dose.

The record originates from a study of T cell responses to AZD1222 COVID-19 vaccine (TCRdb year 2021). At the level of the whole study: TCR sequencing covered fewer than 250 trial participants: around 210 given two doses of AZD1222 and 26 given two doses of MenACWY control vaccine. Trial participants were enrolled into age subgroups of 18-55, 56-69 and 70-plus years, which contained roughly 140, 27 and 60 TCR-sequenced participants, respectively. Beyond this particular receptor, the publication reports: Because no day 14 peak-response samples were available, the repertoires could be characterized only after the peak T cell response. The vaccine-associated CD4 TCRs covered the entire spike protein, and the dominant responses fell in regions 160-218 and 743-854. After two AZD1222 doses, spike-specific TCR breadth and depth were significantly higher than at day 0 and than in MenACWY recipients. Participants were mostly white British, with more females than males. The authors suggested clonal diversity may have been underestimated. The 56-69-year group was small, and its depth increase did not reach significance, likely because of low power. Conclusions about previously exposed vaccinees are limited because only a handful of AZD1222 recipients were SARS-CoV-2 seropositive at baseline. Reportedly, close to half of the unique spike-specific TCRs recognized epitopes lying outside the regions that are mutated in the B.1.351 and B.1.1.7 variants.

The CDR3 regions of human TCRbeta chains were subjected to immunosequencing. The authors processed their data as follows. TCRs in the repertoires were compared against a reference library of SARS-CoV-2-specific TCRs that had been generated with the MIRA antigen-specificity platform. Breadth was defined as the fraction of unique TCRs that were SARS-CoV-2-associated. Depth was defined as the fraction of total T cells that were SARS-CoV-2-associated. Using the MIRA data, every spike-specific TCR was mapped to the spike region that the TCR reacted to and assigned to either a CD4 or a CD8 class. Log10-transformed breadth and depth values were compared by one-way ANOVA with Sidak's multiple comparisons tests. The immuneACCESS repertoire file appears here via TCRdb, limited to in-frame rearrangements. These files lack a portion of the clones; in checked studies, under half of the deficit traces to unresolved V genes, and the cause of the others is not known. The V and J calls and clone size come from that table; D and trimming were worked out from the DNA. Present in this sample are about 59,000 clones, 89% of which were seen just once. The top ten hold 6% to 7.5% of the sample.

This specimen consisted of peripheral blood, obtained 28 days after the second AZD1222 dose. This sequence originates from an adult who received the AZD1222 COVID-19 vaccine. The rearranged chain carries TRBV2 and TRBJ2-5; a confident D gene designation cannot be given. The DNA reads as follows: TGTGCCAGCAGTGAAGGGCCAGTCCAGACCCAGTACTTC. Its protein is CASSEGPVQTQYF.